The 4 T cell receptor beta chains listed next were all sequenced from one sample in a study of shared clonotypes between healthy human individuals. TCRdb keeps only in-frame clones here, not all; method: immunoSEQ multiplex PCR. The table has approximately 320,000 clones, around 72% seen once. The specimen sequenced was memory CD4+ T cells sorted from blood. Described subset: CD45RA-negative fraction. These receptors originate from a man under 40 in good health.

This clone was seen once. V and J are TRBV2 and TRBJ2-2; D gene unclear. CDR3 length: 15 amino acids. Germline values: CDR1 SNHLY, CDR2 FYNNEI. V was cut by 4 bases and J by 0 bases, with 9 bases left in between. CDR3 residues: CASSGTYSNTGELFF. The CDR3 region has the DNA TGTGCCAGCAGTGGGACGTATTCGAACACCGGGGAGCTGTTTTTT.

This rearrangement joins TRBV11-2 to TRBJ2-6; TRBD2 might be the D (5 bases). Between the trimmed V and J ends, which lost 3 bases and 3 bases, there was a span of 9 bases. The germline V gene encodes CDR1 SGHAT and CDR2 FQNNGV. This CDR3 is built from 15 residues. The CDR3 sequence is CASSLRGSGANVLTF. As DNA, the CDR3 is TGTGCCAGCAGCTTGCGTGGGAGTGGGGCCAACGTCCTGACTTTC. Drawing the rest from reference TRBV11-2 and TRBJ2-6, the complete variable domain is EAGVAQSPRYKIIEKRQSVAFWCNPISGHATLYWYQQILGQGPKLLIQFQNNGVVDDSQLPKDRFSAERLKGVDSTLKIQPAKLEDSAVYLCASSLRGSGANVLTFGAGSRLTVL.

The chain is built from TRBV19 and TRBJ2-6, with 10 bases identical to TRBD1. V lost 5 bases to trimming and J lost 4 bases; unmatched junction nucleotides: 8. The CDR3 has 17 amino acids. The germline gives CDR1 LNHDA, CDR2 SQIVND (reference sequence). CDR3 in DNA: TGTGCCAGTAGTCTGGGACAGGGGCCGACCGGGGCCAACGTCCTGACTTTC. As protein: CASSLGQGPTGANVLTF.

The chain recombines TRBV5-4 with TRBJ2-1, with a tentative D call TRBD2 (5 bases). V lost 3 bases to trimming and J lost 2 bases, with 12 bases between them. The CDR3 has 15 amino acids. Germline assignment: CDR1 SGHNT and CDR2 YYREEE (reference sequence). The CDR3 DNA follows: TGTGCCAGCAGCTACACTCGGGGTACCTACAATGAGCAGTTCTTC. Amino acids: CASSYTRGTYNEQFF.